This is a list of T cell receptor beta chains from one sample in a study of OX40 agonist ivuxolimab in advanced cancers. This table comes from immunoSEQ multiplex PCR, and its TCRdb copy is limited to in-frame clones, with some not included. This sample yields about 47,000 clones, of which around 81% are seen a single time; 5.5% to 7% belongs to the top ten. This material consisted of CD4+ or CD8+ T cells sorted from blood, taken in a trial of the OX40 agonist ivuxolimab. These receptors came from an adult with an advanced solid tumor such as melanoma, head and neck, liver or kidney cancer. The CDR3 runs from the conserved cysteine through the conserved F or W. A D gene is named only where the DNA matches it firmly. Not all rows give a size; the values are once, few, many and, for expanded clones, a class.

TRBV6-5	TRBJ2-1	-	TRBD2	TGTGCCAGCAGTTACGCCGGGGGGGCGAACAATGAGCAGTTCTTC	CASSYAGGANNEQFF
TRBV7-8	TRBJ2-3	once	-	TGTGCCAGCAGCTTTCGGTCCCTCCCGGGAGATACGCAGTATTTT	CASSFRSLPGDTQYF
TRBV28	TRBJ1-1	few	TRBD1	TGTGCCAGCAGTTTAGTTTTACAGGGGATGAACACTGAAGCTTTCTTT	CASSLVLQGMNTEAFF
TRBV6-5	TRBJ2-1	-	TRBD2	TGTGCCAGCAGTTACGAGGCTAGCGGGTCCTACAATGAGCAGTTCTTC	CASSYEASGSYNEQFF
TRBV28	TRBJ1-5	-	TRBD1	TGTGCCAGCAGTCCCGGACAGGGCAATCAGCCCCAGCATTTT	CASSPGQGNQPQHF
TRBV30	TRBJ2-2	-	-	TGTGCCTGGAGTGTACAGGCCGGGGAGCTGTTTTTT	CAWSVQAGELFF
TRBV5-4	TRBJ2-5	-	TRBD2	TGTGCCAGCAGCTCCGGACTAGCGGGGAACCAAGAGACCCAGTACTTC	CASSSGLAGNQETQYF
TRBV19	TRBJ2-7	-	-	TGTGCCAGTAGTATGCAGGGATCCTTCTACGAGCAGTACTTC	CASSMQGSFYEQYF
TRBV28	TRBJ1-2	-	-	TGTGCCAGCAGTACCCTGGGGGGGAGGATTAACTATGGCTACACCTTC	CASSTLGGRINYGYTF
TRBV19	TRBJ2-1	few	TRBD2	TGTGCCAGTAGTACCCGGGAGGGAGGTAATGAGCAGTTCTTC	CASSTREGGNEQFF
TRBV28	TRBJ2-3	-	-	TGTGCCAGCAGTCCCCAAGGGAGCACAGATACGCAGTATTTT	CASSPQGSTDTQYF
TRBV5-1	TRBJ1-1	-	-	TGCGCCAGCAGCTTAGAGAATCCGGGGAACACTGAAGCTTTCTTT	CASSLENPGNTEAFF
TRBV25-1	TRBJ2-2	-	-	TGTGCCAGCAGTGAATACTTGTCGGGTGACACCGGGGAGCTGTTTTTT	CASSEYLSGDTGELFF
TRBV28	TRBJ2-2	-	-	TGTGCCAGCAGTCTTGGCTCCGGGGAGCTGTTTTTT	CASSLGSGELFF
TRBV6-6	TRBJ2-5	-	TRBD1	TGTGCCAGCAGCTGGGGACAGCGTCAAGAGACCCAGTACTTC	CASSWGQRQETQYF
TRBV5-5	TRBJ2-1	few	TRBD1	TGTGCCAGCAGCCCGGACAGGGGGCACTACAATGAGCAGTTCTTC	CASSPDRGHYNEQFF
TRBV6-5	TRBJ2-3	-	TRBD2	TGTGCCAGCAGTTTGACTAGCGGGGGGGAAACAGATACGCAGTATTTT	CASSLTSGGETDTQYF
TRBV11-3	TRBJ2-2	once	TRBD2	TGTGCCAGCAGCTTAGATGACCTAGCGGGGCCCACCGGGGAGCTGTTTTTT	CASSLDDLAGPTGELFF
TRBV5-6	TRBJ2-2	few	-	TGTGCCAGCAGCTCCTTAGGGGGTGGCTTAGCGGCGAACACCGGGGAGCTGTTTTTT	CASSSLGGGLAANTGELFF
TRBV9	TRBJ2-3	-	-	TGTGCCAGCAGCCCGGACAGAGATACGCAGTATTTT	CASSPDRDTQYF
TRBV28	TRBJ2-4	-	-	TGTGCCAGCAGGTGGGGCGAGGGAAACATTCAGTACTTC	CASRWGEGNIQYF
TRBV19	TRBJ1-2	-	-	TGTGCCAGTAGTATAGCCTATGGCTACACCTTC	CASSIAYGYTF
TRBV2	TRBJ2-5	-	-	TGTGCCAGCAGATCACATGGGGGGGGCGGAGAGACCCAGTACTTC	CASRSHGGGGETQYF
TRBV7-2	TRBJ1-3	-	-	TGTGCCAGCAGCCCTCGGGACGGTTATCTCGGAGGAAACACCATATATTTT	CASSPRDGYLGGNTIYF
TRBV2	TRBJ1-1	-	TRBD1	TGTGCCGGGCGGGACAGTCGCTTTGAAGCTTTCTTT	CAGRDSRFEAFF
TRBV28	TRBJ2-1	once	TRBD1	TGTGCCAGCAGCCGTACCGGGACAGTTTTCTACAATGAGCAGTTCTTC	CASSRTGTVFYNEQFF
TRBV6-5	TRBJ1-4	-	TRBD1	TGTGCCAGCAGTTACACGATGACAGGGTGGCCCGAAAAACTGTTTTTT	CASSYTMTGWPEKLFF